The 20 T cell receptor beta chains presented below share a single source sample, sequenced in a study of CD4 and CD8 cells across lung adenocarcinoma regions. TCRdb recomputed calls from the PCR reads with MiXCR, one row per CDR3 protein. Of about 20,000 distinct CDR3 sequences in the sample, less than 65% were seen once. Sequences were obtained from CD8+ T cells from the center of a lung tumor. The receptor source for this set is a female donor with lung adenocarcinoma. The CD4 and CD8 labels of this study may be unreliable.

The gene calls are TRBV6-1 and TRBJ2-1; TRBD1 matches at 7 bases. Unmatched junction bases numbered 10, after V lost 7 bases and J lost 4 bases. The CDR3 covers 15 residues. The V gene's germline CDR1 is MNHNS and CDR2 SASEGT. CDR3 loop: CASNHRGRGYNEQFF. CDR3 DNA sequence: TGTGCCAGCAACCACAGGGGAAGGGGATACAATGAGCAGTTCTTC.

This clonotype is medium-sized. CDR3 region: CAIKAGLYNEQFF. The CDR3 coding sequence is TGTGCCATCAAAGCGGGGCTATACAATGAGCAGTTCTTC. This chain joins TRBV10-3 and TRBJ2-1, with 7 bases lining up with TRBD2. This CDR3 spans 13 amino acids. The trim removed 7 bases at V and 4 bases at J, leaving 4 bases unmatched. Germline CDR1 reads ENHRY; CDR2 reads SYGVKD.

This clonotype was detected only a few times. Compared with germline, one end of the junction differs, possibly owing to a read error. V gene TRBV27 combines with J gene TRBJ2-5, with 9 nucleotides matching TRBD2. The germline V gene encodes CDR1 MNHEY and CDR2 SMNVEV (reference sequence). There are 14 residues in the CDR3. The CDR3 sequence: CAGGGGRGPETQYF. As DNA, the CDR3 is TGTGCGGGCGGGGGGGGTCGGGGCCCAGAGACCCAGTATTTC.

The genes are TRBV5-1 and TRBJ2-5; D gene uncertain. The germline CDR1 and CDR2 sequences are SGHRS and YFSETQ. The CDR3 length is 14 residues. V dropped 2 bases and J dropped 1 base, with 9 bases sitting between them. Written as DNA, the CDR3 is TGCGCCAGCAGCTTAGGTCCCAGCCAAGAGACCCAGTACTTC. Its protein product is CASSLGPSQETQYF.

V usage is TRBV27 and J usage is TRBJ2-5, with 8 bases fitting TRBD1. The J call may be in error: the DNA end matches TRBJ2-7 better. Germline assignment: CDR1 MNHEY and CDR2 SMNVEV (reference sequence). The CDR3 runs 14 residues. The chain's CDR3 is CASSNRGWADEQYF. The CDR3 nucleotides read TGTGCCAGCAGCAACAGGGGGTGGGCTGACGAGCAGTACTTC.

With regard to this clonotype: Compared with germline, one end of the junction differs, possibly owing to a read error. The chain carries TRBV6-1 and TRBJ2-3; no definite D call. This CDR3 spans 14 amino acids. The germline V gene has CDR1 MNHNS and CDR2 SASEGT. CDR3 loop: CASTWLSAKDTQYF. DNA for the CDR3: TGTGCCAGCACGTGGTTGTCAGCCAAAGATACGCAGTATTTC.

The chain recombines TRBV6-1 with TRBJ1-1, with unresolved D. CDR1 is MNHNS and CDR2 is SASEGT in the germline V gene. V lost 6 bases, J lost 1 base, and 9 bases lay in between. CDR3 length: 13 amino acids. The CDR3: CASRGPKNTEAFF. The DNA of the CDR3 is TGTGCCAGCAGGGGTCCAAAGAACACTGAAGCTTTCTTT.

The CDR3 bases are TGTGCCAGCAGTGAACGTAGGGGAGTTACCTACAATGAGCAGTTCTTC. Its protein is CASSERRGVTYNEQFF. The V and J genes are TRBV6-1 and TRBJ2-1; D possibly uses TRBD1 or TRBD2 (5 bases each). CDR3 length: 16 amino acids. The germline V gene encodes CDR1 MNHNS and CDR2 SASEGT. Trimming stripped 2 bases from V and 2 bases from J, with 13 bases between.

The chain joins TRBV27 to TRBJ2-4; no clear D gene. Between the trimmed V and J ends, which lost 6 bases and 13 bases, there was a span of 22 bases. Germline CDR1 is MNHEY and CDR2 is SMNVEV (reference sequence). The CDR3 is 14 amino acids. The CDR3 DNA reads as TGTGCCAGCAGGGTTTCACGAGCCACAAACACGCAGTACTTC. Its protein product is CASRVSRATNTQYF.

V and J are TRBV6-1 and TRBJ1-6, with D possibly TRBD1 on 6 matching bases. V was shortened by 6 bases and J by 7 bases, with 22 bases between the two germline ends. CDR1 MNHNS and CDR2 SASEGT come from the germline V gene. The CDR3 has 17 amino acids. The CDR3 sequence is CASSRLQFTGSNSPLHF. The CDR3 coding sequence is TGTGCCAGCAGCCGTCTTCAATTTACAGGGTCGAATTCACCCCTCCACTTT.

Turning to this clonotype: Mismatch with germline at one junction end may stem from a read error. The gene calls are TRBV6-1 and TRBJ2-3, with 9 bases identical to TRBD2. CDR3 length equals 15 residues. Germline V gene lookup returns CDR1 MNHNS and CDR2 SASEGT. This CDR3 is CASSLLAGNTGAQFF. Written as DNA, the CDR3 is TGTGCCAGCAGCCTCCTAGCGGGAAACACAGGTGCGCAGTTTTTT.

The chain combines TRBV10-2 with TRBJ2-1; 8 nucleotides match TRBD1. The DNA end is a closer match to TRBJ2-7, so the J assignment may be wrong. This CDR3 is built from 13 residues. Germline CDR1 is WSHSY and CDR2 is SAAADI. The CDR3 sequence: CASSPSRQGEQYF. The CDR3 region has the DNA TGCGCCAGCAGCCCCTCGAGACAGGGGGAGCAGTACTTC.

The chain uses TRBV6-1 and TRBJ2-3; D unresolved. V was shortened by 6 bases and J by 1 base, with 11 bases between the two germline ends. The CDR3 spans 14 residues. CDR1 is MNHNS, CDR2 SASEGT, per germline. The CDR3 nucleotides read TGTGCCAGCAGGAATCCCACGGGCACAGATACGCAGTATTTT. Amino acids: CASRNPTGTDTQYF.

The chain uses TRBV27 and TRBJ2-3; D perhaps matches TRBD1 (7 bases). This CDR3 spans 15 amino acids. From germline, CDR1 is MNHEY and CDR2 SMNVEV (reference sequence). Between the trimmed V and J ends, which lost 9 bases and 5 bases, there was a span of 21 bases. The CDR3 nucleotides read TGTGCCAGGGGGCAGGGGGGACGAGTCAAAGATACGCAGTATTTT. Its translation is CARGQGGRVKDTQYF.

The rearrangement uses TRBV7-2 and TRBJ2-3, with D unclear. The V gene lost 5 bases and the J gene lost 6 bases, with 12 bases spanning the gap. This CDR3 spans 13 amino acids. Per germline, CDR1 SGHTA and CDR2 FQGNSA. The CDR3 sequence is CASSPYMWDTQYF. The CDR3 DNA sequence: TGTGCCAGCAGCCCTTATATGTGGGATACGCAGTATTTT.

This clonotype was picked up many times. This chain joins TRBV27 and TRBJ2-3, with D possibly matching TRBD2 (5 bases). The CDR3 is 14 amino acids. The V end was cut by 6 bases, the J end by 1 base, with 11 bases between. Germline V lookup: CDR1 MNHEY, CDR2 SMNVEV (reference sequence). The CDR3 region is CASRRAVRTDTQYF. For the CDR3, the DNA is TGTGCCAGCAGGAGAGCGGTCCGCACAGATACGCAGTATTTT.

As DNA, the CDR3 is TGCGCCAGCAGACTCGGGCAGCCACCCGAGAGGAGAGCCAAAGATACGCAGTATTTT. Encoded protein: CASRLGQPPERRAKDTQYF. This sequence joins TRBV23-1 and TRBJ2-3; D ambiguous. TRBV23-1 is identified as an open reading frame with a role that is uncertain. Trimming left V 6 bases short and J 5 bases short, with 30 bases between. This CDR3 is built from 19 residues.

This clonotype was picked up a small number of times. The rearrangement links TRBV27 to TRBJ1-2; no definite D call. This CDR3 has 13 amino acids. Looked up from germline, CDR1 is MNHEY and CDR2 is SMNVEV (reference sequence). V was clipped by 1 base and J by 3 bases, with 6 bases between them. The CDR3 protein is CASSLFPDYGYTF. CDR3 sequence (DNA): TGTGCCAGCAGTTTATTTCCGGACTATGGCTACACCTTC.

This clonotype was counted at least ten times. CDR3 protein: CSARALAGGPYEQFF. The CDR3 DNA is TGCAGTGCTAGAGCTCTAGCGGGAGGGCCATATGAGCAGTTCTTC. The rearrangement joins TRBV20-1 to TRBJ2-1, with 12 nucleotides matching TRBD2. V gave up 1 base and J gave up 8 bases; unmatched junction bases: 6. From germline, CDR1 is DFQATT and CDR2 SNEGSKA (reference sequence). The CDR3 spans 15 residues.

This clonotype has a single count. The chain links TRBV6-1 to TRBJ1-1, with 7 positions matching TRBD1. Losses at the gene ends were 1 base for V and 4 bases for J; bases not matched to a gene: 6. This CDR3 spans 15 amino acids. Germline assignment: CDR1 MNHNS and CDR2 SASEGT. This CDR3 is CASSEGVGQSTEAFF. Written as DNA, the CDR3 is TGTGCCAGCAGTGAAGGTGTGGGACAGAGCACTGAAGCTTTCTTT.